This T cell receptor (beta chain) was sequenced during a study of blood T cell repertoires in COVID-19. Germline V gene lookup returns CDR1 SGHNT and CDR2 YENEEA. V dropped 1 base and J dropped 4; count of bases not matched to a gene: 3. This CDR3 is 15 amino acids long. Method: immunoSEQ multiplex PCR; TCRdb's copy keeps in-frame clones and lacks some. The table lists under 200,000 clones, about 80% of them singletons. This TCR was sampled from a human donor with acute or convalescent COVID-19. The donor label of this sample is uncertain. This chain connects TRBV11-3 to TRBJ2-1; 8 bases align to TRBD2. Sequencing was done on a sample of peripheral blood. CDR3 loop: CASSLGAGEYNEQFF. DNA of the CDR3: TGTGCCAGCAGCTTAGGAGCGGGAGAGTACAATGAGCAGTTCTTC.